These 5 T cell receptor beta chains share one sample of origin, sequenced in a study of CD8 T cells in Susac syndrome. With random hexamers, 0.5 to 1 ug RNA was reverse transcribed. In TCRdb, the immunoSEQ multiplex PCR reads were re-called with MiXCR into one record per CDR3 protein. The sample records approximately 100,000 distinct CDR3 sequences, 85% to 95% being singletons. Sequencing input: CD8+ T cells from PBMCs. These receptors all stem from a human donor in good health.

V usage is TRBV7-8 and J usage is TRBJ1-5, with D possibly being TRBD1 (6 bases). Trimming stripped 5 bases from V and 3 bases from J, with 17 bases between. There are 16 residues in the CDR3. The germline CDR1 and CDR2 sequences are SGHVS and FQNEAQ. The CDR3, as DNA: TGTGCCAGCAGCGCCAGCTCCACAGGGTACAATCAGCCCCAGCATTTT. Residues: CASSASSTGYNQPQHF. Full variable domain (outside the CDR3, taken from reference TRBV7-8 and TRBJ1-5): GAGVSQSPRYKVAKRGQDVALRCDPISGHVSLFWYQQALGQGPEFLTYFQNEAQLDKSGLPSDRFFAERPEGSVSTLKIQRTQQEDSAVYLCASSASSTGYNQPQHFGDGTRLSIL.

The V and J genes are TRBV4-3 and TRBJ1-2; 8 nucleotides agree with TRBD1. Looked up from germline, CDR1 is LGHNA and CDR2 is YSLEER. V was clipped by 0 bases and J by 5 bases; unmatched bases: 5. This CDR3 is built from 15 residues. CDR3 sequence reads: CASSQDQGAEYGYTF. The CDR3 nucleotides read TGCGCCAGCAGCCAAGATCAGGGGGCTGAATATGGCTACACCTTC.

The rearrangement joins TRBV3-1 to TRBJ1-4; TRBD1 might be the D (6 bases). With 4 bases removed from V and 7 bases from J, the gap between germline ends came to 16 bases. This CDR3 region has 15 residues. CDR1 is LGHDT and CDR2 is YNNKEL in the germline V gene (reference sequence). The CDR3 sequence: CASSPSGTMGEKLFF. The DNA of the CDR3 is TGTGCCAGCAGCCCCTCCGGGACAATGGGTGAAAAACTGTTTTTT.

The rearrangement links TRBV20-1 to TRBJ2-1, with 10 bases identical to TRBD1. Unmatched junction bases numbered 10, after V lost 1 base and J lost 4 bases. CDR1 is DFQATT, CDR2 SNEGSKA, per germline (reference sequence). The CDR3 contains 17 residues. The CDR3 spells CSARVPRGQGIYNEQFF. The CDR3 DNA reads as TGCAGTGCTAGAGTTCCTAGGGGACAGGGGATATACAATGAGCAGTTCTTC.

The rearrangement links TRBV20-1 to TRBJ2-7, with D perhaps matching TRBD1 (5 bases). The CDR3 extends over 13 amino acids. Trimming cost V 3 bases and J 5 bases, with 14 bases left between them. CDR1 DFQATT and CDR2 SNEGSKA come from the germline V gene (reference sequence). In nucleotides, the CDR3 is TGCAGTGCTAGTGGACATATGGTCCACGAGCAGTACTTC. It yields the protein CSASGHMVHEQYF.